A selection of T cell receptor beta chains follows, all from one sample in a study of shared clonotypes between healthy human individuals. The table came from immunoSEQ multiplex PCR; TCRdb's copy has only in-frame clones and leaves some out. The profile shows a few million clones, around 92% of them singletons. The sequenced material came from naive CD4+ T cells from PBMCs. The receptor set was obtained from a man between 18 and 29 years old in good health. Some clones in this sample may be carry-over from other donors' samples. The conserved cysteine and the conserved F or W are not part of the CDR3 here. Clone size is stated in some rows and not others, as once, few, many or a class when expanded.

abundance,len,v_gene,j_gene,CDR3aa
NA,14,TRBV18,TRBJ2-7,ASSPKTSGNPYEQY
NA,11,TRBV10-2,TRBJ2-7,ASIRTGTYEQY
NA,12,TRBV5-1,TRBJ1-1,ASSSVGRNTEAF
few,12,TRBV9,TRBJ1-2,ASSVGPGNYGYT
NA,10,TRBV4-1,TRBJ2-7,ASSQDLGEQY
NA,11,TRBV5-6,TRBJ2-7,ASSVTRSYEQY
few,10,TRBV7-9,TRBJ1-5,ASSSRLEPQH
once,13,TRBV7-8,TRBJ2-1,ASSLSGISYNEQF
NA,13,TRBV10-3,TRBJ1-2,AISVDTRANYGYT
once,16,TRBV7-8,TRBJ2-1,ASSRGTSGGVTYNEQF
NA,11,TRBV2,TRBJ2-5,ASSEEGRAQQY
NA,18,TRBV5-1,TRBJ2-3,ASSPTLGTSGRPSTDTQY
NA,13,TRBV18,TRBJ2-3,ASSPLVDGTDTQY
NA,12,TRBV9,TRBJ1-5,ASSANTGPQPQH
NA,10,TRBV7-3,TRBJ2-1,ASSLIGREQF